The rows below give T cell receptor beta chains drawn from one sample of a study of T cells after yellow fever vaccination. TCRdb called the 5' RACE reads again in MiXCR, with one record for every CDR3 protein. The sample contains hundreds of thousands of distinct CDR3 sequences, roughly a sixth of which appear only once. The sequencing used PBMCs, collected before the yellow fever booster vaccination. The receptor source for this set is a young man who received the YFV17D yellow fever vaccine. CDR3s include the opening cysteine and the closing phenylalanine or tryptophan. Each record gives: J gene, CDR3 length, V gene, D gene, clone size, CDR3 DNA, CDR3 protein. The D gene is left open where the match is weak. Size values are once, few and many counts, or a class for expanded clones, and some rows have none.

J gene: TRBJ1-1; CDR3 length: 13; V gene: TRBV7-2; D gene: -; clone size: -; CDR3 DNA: TGTGCCAGCAGCACGGGGGCCAGCACTGAAGCTTTCTTT; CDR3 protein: CASSTGASTEAFF
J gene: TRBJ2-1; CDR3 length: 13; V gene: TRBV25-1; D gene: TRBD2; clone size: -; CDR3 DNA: TGTGCCAGTACTAGCGGAATTCACAATGAGCAGTTCTTC; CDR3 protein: CASTSGIHNEQFF
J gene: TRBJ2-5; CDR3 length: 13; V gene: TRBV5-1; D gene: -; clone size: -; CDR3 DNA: TGCGCCAGCAGGCCGGAATTTCAGGGGACCCAGTACTTC; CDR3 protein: CASRPEFQGTQYF
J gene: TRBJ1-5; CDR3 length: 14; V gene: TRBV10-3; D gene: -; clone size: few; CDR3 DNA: TGTGCCATCAGTGAGTCAGACGGGTTACAGCCCCAGCATTTT; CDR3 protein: CAISESDGLQPQHF
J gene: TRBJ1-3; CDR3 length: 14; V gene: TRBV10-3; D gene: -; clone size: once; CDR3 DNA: TGTGCCATCACACAGGGTTTGTATGGAAACACCATATATTTT; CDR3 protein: CAITQGLYGNTIYF
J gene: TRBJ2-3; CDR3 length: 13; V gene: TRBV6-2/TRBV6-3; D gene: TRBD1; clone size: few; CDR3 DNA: TGTGCCTGCAGGGGGTCGGGCACAGATACGCAGTATTTT; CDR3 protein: CACRGSGTDTQYF
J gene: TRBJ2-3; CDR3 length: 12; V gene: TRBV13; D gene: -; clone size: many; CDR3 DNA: TGTGCCAGCAGCTTCGGTCCAGATACGCAGTATTTT; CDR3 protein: CASSFGPDTQYF
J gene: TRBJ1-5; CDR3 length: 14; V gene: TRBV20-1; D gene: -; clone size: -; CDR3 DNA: TGCAGTGCTAGAGATCTGTTAGGGAATCAGCCCCAGCATTTT; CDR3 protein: CSARDLLGNQPQHF
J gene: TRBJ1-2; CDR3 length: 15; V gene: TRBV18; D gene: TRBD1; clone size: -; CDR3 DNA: TGTGCCAGCTCACCCGACGGACAGGGGCGGTATGGCTACACCTTC; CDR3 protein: CASSPDGQGRYGYTF
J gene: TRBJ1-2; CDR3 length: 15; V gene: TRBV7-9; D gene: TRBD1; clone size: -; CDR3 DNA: TGTGCCAGCAGCTTAAAAGGACAGGGCGTCTATGGCTACACCTTC; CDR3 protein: CASSLKGQGVYGYTF
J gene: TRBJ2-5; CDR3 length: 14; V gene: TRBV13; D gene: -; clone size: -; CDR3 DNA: TGTGCCAGCGGAGCGGCTTTAGGGAGGGAGACCCAGTACTTC; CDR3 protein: CASGAALGRETQYF
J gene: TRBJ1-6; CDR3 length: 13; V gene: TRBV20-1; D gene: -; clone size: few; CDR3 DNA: TGCAGTGCTAGAAGAGTCGGGAATTCACCCCTCCACTTT; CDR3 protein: CSARRVGNSPLHF
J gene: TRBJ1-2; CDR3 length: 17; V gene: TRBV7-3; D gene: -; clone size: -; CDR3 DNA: TGTGCCAGCAGCTTAACCGGCGTTTCCATCCGGGACTATGGCTACACCTTC; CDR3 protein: CASSLTGVSIRDYGYTF
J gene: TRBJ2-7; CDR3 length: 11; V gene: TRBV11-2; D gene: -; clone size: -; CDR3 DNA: TGTGCCAGCAGCTTATTTTTCGAGCAGTACTTC; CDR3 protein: CASSLFFEQYF
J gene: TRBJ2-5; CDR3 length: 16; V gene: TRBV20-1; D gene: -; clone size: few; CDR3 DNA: TGCAGCGCTAGACTGGTGGGGGCTGTACTCCAAGAGACCCAGTACTTC; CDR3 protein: CSARLVGAVLQETQYF
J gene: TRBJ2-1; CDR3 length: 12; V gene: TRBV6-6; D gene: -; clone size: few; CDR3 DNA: TGTGCCAGCAGTCACGACAGCCCTGAGCAGTTCTTC; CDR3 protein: CASSHDSPEQFF
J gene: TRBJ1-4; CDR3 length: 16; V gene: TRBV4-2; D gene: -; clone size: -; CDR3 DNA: TGTGCCAGCAGCCAAAGGTTGTCAGGGATTGACGAAAAACTGTTTTTT; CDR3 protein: CASSQRLSGIDEKLFF
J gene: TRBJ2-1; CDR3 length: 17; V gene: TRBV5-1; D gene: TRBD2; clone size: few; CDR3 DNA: TGCGCCAGCAGCTTGGCGACGGGGGGGGGAATTTACAATGAGCAGTTCTTC; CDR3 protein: CASSLATGGGIYNEQFF
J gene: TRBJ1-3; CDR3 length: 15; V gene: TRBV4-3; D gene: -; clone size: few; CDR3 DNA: TGCGCCAGCAGCCAAGAACTCCCCTCTGGAAACACCATATATTTT; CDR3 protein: CASSQELPSGNTIYF
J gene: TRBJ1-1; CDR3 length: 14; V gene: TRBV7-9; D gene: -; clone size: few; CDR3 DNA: TGTGCCAGCAGCCCTAGGGGACCCGGGGTAGAAGCTTTCTTT; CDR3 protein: CASSPRGPGVEAFF
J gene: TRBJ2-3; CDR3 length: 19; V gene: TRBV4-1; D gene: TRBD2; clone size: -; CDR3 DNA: TGCGCCAGCAGCCAAGACCCTGGGGGACTAGCGGCTCCGCGGGATACGCAGTATTTT; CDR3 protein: CASSQDPGGLAAPRDTQYF
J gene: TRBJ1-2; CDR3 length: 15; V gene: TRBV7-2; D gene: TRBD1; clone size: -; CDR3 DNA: TGTGCCAGCAGCTTAAACCGGGACAGGGCTGGTGGCTACACCTTC; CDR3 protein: CASSLNRDRAGGYTF
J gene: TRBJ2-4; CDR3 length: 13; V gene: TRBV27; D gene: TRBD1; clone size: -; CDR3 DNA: TGTGCCAGCAGTAAGGGGGCCGGAAACATTCAGTACTTC; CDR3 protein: CASSKGAGNIQYF
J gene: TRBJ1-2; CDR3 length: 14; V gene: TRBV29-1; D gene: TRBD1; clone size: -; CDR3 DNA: TGCAGCGCCCTAACCAGGGACAGGGTACTTGGCTACACCTTC; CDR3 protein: CSALTRDRVLGYTF
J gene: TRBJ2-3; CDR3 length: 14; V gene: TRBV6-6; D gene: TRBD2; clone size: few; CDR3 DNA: TGTGCCAGCAGACCACGGACTAGCCCGGATACGCAGTATTTT; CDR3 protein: CASRPRTSPDTQYF
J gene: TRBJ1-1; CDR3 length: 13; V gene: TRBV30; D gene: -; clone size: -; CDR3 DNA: TGTGCCTGGAGTGCTCACGGTGACACTGAAGCTTTCTTT; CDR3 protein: CAWSAHGDTEAFF
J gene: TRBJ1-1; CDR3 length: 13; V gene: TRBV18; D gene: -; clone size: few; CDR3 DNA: TGTGCCAGCTCACCAACGCCCCAGCCTGAAGCTTTCTTT; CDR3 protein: CASSPTPQPEAFF
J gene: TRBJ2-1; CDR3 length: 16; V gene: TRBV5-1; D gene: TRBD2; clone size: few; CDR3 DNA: TGCGCCAGCAGCTCCTCCCTAGCGGGGGTATACAATGAGCAGTTCTTC; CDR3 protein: CASSSSLAGVYNEQFF
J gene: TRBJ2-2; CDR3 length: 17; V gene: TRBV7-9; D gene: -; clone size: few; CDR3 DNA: TGTGCCAGCAGCCTACGTTTTGGGGGAGTTGACACCGGGGAGCTGTTTTTT; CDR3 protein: CASSLRFGGVDTGELFF
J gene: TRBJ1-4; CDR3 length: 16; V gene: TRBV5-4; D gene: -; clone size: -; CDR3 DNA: TGTGCCAGCAGCAACCGACTGGGGGGGGGATATGAAAAACTGTTTTTT; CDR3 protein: CASSNRLGGGYEKLFF
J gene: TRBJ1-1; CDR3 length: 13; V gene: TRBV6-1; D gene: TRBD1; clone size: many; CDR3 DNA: TGTGCCAGCAAGCGGGACAGTTCAGCTGAAGCTTTCTTT; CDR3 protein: CASKRDSSAEAFF
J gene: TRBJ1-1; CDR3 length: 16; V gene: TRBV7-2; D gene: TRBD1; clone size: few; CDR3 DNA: TGTGCCAGCAGCCCTCAAGGACAGGTTGCGAACACTGAAGCTTTCTTT; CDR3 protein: CASSPQGQVANTEAFF
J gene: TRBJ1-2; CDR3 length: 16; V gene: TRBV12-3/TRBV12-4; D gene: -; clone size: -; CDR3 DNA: TGTGCCAGCAGTACTACTCTCAGGGAGAGCGACTATGGCTACACCTTC; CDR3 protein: CASSTTLRESDYGYTF
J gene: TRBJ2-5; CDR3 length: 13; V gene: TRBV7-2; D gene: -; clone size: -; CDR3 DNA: TGTGCCAGCAGCTATACGGTAGGAGAGACCCAGTACTTC; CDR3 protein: CASSYTVGETQYF
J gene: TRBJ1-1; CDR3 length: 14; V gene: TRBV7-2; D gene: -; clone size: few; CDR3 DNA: TGTGCCAGCAGCTTAGAGTGGGGGAGCACTGAAGCTTTCTTT; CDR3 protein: CASSLEWGSTEAFF
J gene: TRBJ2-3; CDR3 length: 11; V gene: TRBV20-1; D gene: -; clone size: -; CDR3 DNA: TGCAGTGCTAGGGGAATAGATACGCAGTATTTT; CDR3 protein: CSARGIDTQYF
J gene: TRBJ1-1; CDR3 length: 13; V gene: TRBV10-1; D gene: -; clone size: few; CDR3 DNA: TGCGCCAGCAGTGAGATCTTAAACACTGAAGCTTTCTTT; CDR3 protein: CASSEILNTEAFF
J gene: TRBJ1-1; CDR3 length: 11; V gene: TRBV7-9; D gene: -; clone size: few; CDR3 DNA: TGTGCCAGCAGCTCGAAGGCTTGGGCTTTCTTT; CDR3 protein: CASSSKAWAFF
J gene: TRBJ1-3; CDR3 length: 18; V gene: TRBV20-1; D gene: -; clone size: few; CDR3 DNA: TGCAGTGGTAGAGGGGCAGGGAATGAGGGATGGGAACGAAACACCATATATTTT; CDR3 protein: CSGRGAGNEGWERNTIYF
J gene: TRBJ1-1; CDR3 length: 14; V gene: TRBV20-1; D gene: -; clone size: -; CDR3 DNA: TGCAGTGTAGACCACCTCACGGGGGACACTGAAGCTTTCTTT; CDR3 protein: CSVDHLTGDTEAFF
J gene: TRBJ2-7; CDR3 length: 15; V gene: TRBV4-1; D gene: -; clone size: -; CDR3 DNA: TGCGCCAGCAGCCAAGCCAGGGGATTCTCCTACGAGCAGTACTTC; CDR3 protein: CASSQARGFSYEQYF
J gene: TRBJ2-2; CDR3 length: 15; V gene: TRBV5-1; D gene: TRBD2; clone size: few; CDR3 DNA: TGCGCCAGCAGCCCCGGACTAGCGGTCACCGGGGAGCTGTTTTTT; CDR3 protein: CASSPGLAVTGELFF
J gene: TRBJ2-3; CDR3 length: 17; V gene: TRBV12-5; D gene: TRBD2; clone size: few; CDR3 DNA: TGTGCTAGTGGTTTGGTAATAAGCGGGGGGATGACAGATACGCAGTATTTT; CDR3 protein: CASGLVISGGMTDTQYF
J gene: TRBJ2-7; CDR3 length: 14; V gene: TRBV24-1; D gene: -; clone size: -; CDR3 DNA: TGTGCCACCAGTGATTCCGACACTCACTACGAGCAGTACTTC; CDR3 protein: CATSDSDTHYEQYF
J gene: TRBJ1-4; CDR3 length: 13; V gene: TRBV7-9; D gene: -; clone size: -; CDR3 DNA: TGTGCCAGCAGCCCGAAAACTAATGAAAAACTGTTTTTT; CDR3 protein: CASSPKTNEKLFF
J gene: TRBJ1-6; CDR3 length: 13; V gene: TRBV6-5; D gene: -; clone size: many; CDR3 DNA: TGTGCCAGCACCGGGACGGTGAATTCACCCCTCCACTTT; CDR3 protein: CASTGTVNSPLHF
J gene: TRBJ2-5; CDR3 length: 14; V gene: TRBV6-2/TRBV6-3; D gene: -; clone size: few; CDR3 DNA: TGTGCCAGCAGTTACCAGCGTGTCCAAGAGACCCAGTACTTC; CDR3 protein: CASSYQRVQETQYF
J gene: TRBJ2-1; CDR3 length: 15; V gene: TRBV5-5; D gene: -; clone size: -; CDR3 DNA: TGTGCCAGCAGCAGAACGGACGGATCCTACAATGAGCAGTTCTTC; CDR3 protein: CASSRTDGSYNEQFF
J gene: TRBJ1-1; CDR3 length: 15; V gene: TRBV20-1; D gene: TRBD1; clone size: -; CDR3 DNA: TGCAGTGCCAAATGGGGGGACAGGGGTTTCGCTGAAGCTTTCTTT; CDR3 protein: CSAKWGDRGFAEAFF
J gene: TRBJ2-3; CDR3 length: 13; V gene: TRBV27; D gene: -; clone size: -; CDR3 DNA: TGTGCCAGCCGTGCGAGCGGCACAGATACGCAGTATTTT; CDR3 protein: CASRASGTDTQYF
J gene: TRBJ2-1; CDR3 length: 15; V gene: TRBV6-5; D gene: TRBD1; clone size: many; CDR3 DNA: TGTGCCAGCAGCCAAACAGGGGGCTCCTACAATGAGCAGTTCTTC; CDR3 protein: CASSQTGGSYNEQFF
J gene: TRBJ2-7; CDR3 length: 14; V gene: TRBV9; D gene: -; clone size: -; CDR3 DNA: TGTGCCAGCAGCGTAGGTGCAGGGCGGTACGAGCAGTACTTC; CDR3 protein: CASSVGAGRYEQYF
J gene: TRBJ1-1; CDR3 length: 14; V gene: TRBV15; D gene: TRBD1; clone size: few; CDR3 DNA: TGTGCCACCAGCAGCAACAGGGGTGGCACTGAAGCTTTCTTT; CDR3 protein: CATSSNRGGTEAFF
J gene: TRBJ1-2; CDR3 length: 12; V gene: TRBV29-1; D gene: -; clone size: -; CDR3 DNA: TGCAGCGCTGGTGGGCCCAACTATGGCTACACCTTC; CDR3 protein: CSAGGPNYGYTF
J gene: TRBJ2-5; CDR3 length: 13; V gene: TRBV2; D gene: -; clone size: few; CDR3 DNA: TGTGCCAGCAGTCCCCGGACGCTGTTGACCCAGTACTTC; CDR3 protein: CASSPRTLLTQYF
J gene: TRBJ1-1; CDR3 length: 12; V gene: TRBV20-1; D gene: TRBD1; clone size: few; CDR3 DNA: TGCAGTGCGATTTCAGGGGGCTCTGAAGCTTTCTTT; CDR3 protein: CSAISGGSEAFF
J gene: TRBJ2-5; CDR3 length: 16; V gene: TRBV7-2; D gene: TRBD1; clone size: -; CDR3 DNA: TGTGCCAGCAGCCAAGGGGTCGGCAGGGGGTTCGAGACCCAGTACTTC; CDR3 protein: CASSQGVGRGFETQYF
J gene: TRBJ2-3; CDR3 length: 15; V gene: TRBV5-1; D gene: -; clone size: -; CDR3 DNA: TGCGCCAGCAGCCGGCCGAACCGAGACACAGATACGCAGTATTTT; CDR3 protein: CASSRPNRDTDTQYF